Each of the 10 T cell receptor beta chains below was sequenced from the same sample in a study of T-cell memory formation after mild COVID-19. TCRdb re-called the 5' RACE reads through MiXCR, storing one row per CDR3 protein. The repertoire holds some 290,000 distinct CDR3 sequences, with roughly 16% as singletons. Sequenced material: PBMCs or a T cell subset sorted from them (not recorded which). These receptors originate from a man between 18 and 35 years old who had mild COVID-19 (a few samples of this study predate the infection). Cell type and time point are not known.

The chain couples TRBV10-3 to TRBJ2-3; a possible D gene is TRBD2 (6 bases). V dropped 2 bases and J dropped 3 bases, with 6 bases sitting between them. This CDR3 comprises 13 residues. Germline values: CDR1 ENHRY, CDR2 SYGVKD. In DNA form, the CDR3 reads TGTGCCATCAGTGAGCGGGGGACAGATACGCAGTATTTT. This translates into CAISERGTDTQYF.

The CDR3 coding sequence is TGCGCCAGCAGGACTAGCGGGGGGCTCGAGCAGTACTTC. As protein: CASRTSGGLEQYF. V and J are TRBV5-1 and TRBJ2-7; 13 nucleotides agree with TRBD2. V lost 5 bases to trimming and J lost 6 bases; unmatched junction nucleotides: 2. The CDR3 extends over 13 amino acids. Germline V gives CDR1 SGHRS, CDR2 YFSETQ.

The chain recombines TRBV27 with TRBJ1-1, with D maybe TRBD1 (6 bases). The length of the CDR3 is 15 residues. Looked up from germline, CDR1 is MNHEY and CDR2 is SMNVEV (reference sequence). V lost 6 bases and J 0 bases, leaving 14 bases between the germline ends. Here the CDR3 reads CASSSQEGVNTEAFF. In DNA form, the CDR3 reads TGTGCCAGCAGCTCTCAGGAGGGGGTGAACACTGAAGCTTTCTTT.

This chain connects TRBV21-1 to TRBJ2-7; TRBD1 reflects the table's D call only, with no check against the DNA. TRBV21-1 is tagged as a pseudogene. This CDR3 is built from 17 residues. The CDR3 is CASSINRPGTGGYEQYV. DNA of the CDR3: TGTGCCAGCAGCATAAACCGCCCCGGGACAGGGGGCTACGAGCAGTACGTC.

V usage is TRBV3-1 and J usage is TRBJ2-7; no definite D call. V lost 0 bases and J lost 4, with 10 bases in between. Germline-derived CDR1 and CDR2 are LGHDT and YNNKEL (reference sequence). The CDR3 is 14 residues long. CDR3 sequence reads: CASSQESKAYEQYF. CDR3 sequence (DNA): TGTGCCAGCAGCCAAGAAAGCAAGGCGTACGAGCAGTACTTC.

This clonotype came up a few times. The chain employs TRBV7-2 and TRBJ2-2; weak D call: TRBD1 (6 bases). CDR1 is SGHTA and CDR2 is FQGNSA in the germline V gene. There are 16 residues in the CDR3. The ends were cut back, 2 bases at V and 2 bases at J, with 12 bases in the middle. The CDR3 bases are TGTGCCAGCAGCTTATCAGGGGCGCGAAACACCGGGGAGCTGTTTTTT. This encodes CASSLSGARNTGELFF.

The chain has TRBV6-2 or TRBV6-3 and TRBJ1-1; TRBD1 matches at 11 bases. The CDR3 is 15 residues long. The V and J ends lost 4 bases and 5 bases, in that order; junction bases with no gene match: 6. Germline V lookup: CDR1 MNHEY, CDR2 SVGEGT. CDR3 nucleotides: TGTGCCAGCAGTTGGCGGGACAGGGGGAGTACTGAAGCTTTCTTT. Its protein is CASSWRDRGSTEAFF.

This clonotype was seen repeatedly, ten times or more. This chain links TRBV6-2 or TRBV6-3 with TRBJ2-5; weak D call: TRBD1 (6 bases). Trimming removed 8 bases from V and 5 bases from J, with 18 bases in between. CDR1 is MNHEY and CDR2 is SVGEGT in the germline V gene. This CDR3 spans 14 amino acids. CDR3 protein: CASGADRNDETQYF. In DNA form, the CDR3 reads TGTGCCAGCGGAGCCGACAGGAATGACGAGACCCAGTACTTC.

This clonotype was seen a handful of times. The rearrangement joins TRBV7-8 to TRBJ2-3, with D unresolved. Germline CDR1 reads SGHVS; CDR2 reads FQNEAQ. V lost 5 bases and J 7 bases, leaving 10 bases between the germline ends. CDR3 length: 12 residues. The CDR3 DNA reads as TGTGCCAGCAGCGCGTGGACCAATACGCAGTATTTT. Translating it yields CASSAWTNTQYF.

In this sample, this clonotype turned up once. In DNA form, the CDR3 reads TGTGCCAGCAGTTTATCGGTCAGGGGGAACACTGAAGCTTTCTTT. Translated: CASSLSVRGNTEAFF. The V and J genes are TRBV27 and TRBJ1-1, with D perhaps matching TRBD1 (6 bases). Germline-derived CDR1 and CDR2 are MNHEY and SMNVEV (reference sequence). Trimming pared 0 bases from V and 1 base from J, leaving 9 bases between. CDR3 length: 15 amino acids.